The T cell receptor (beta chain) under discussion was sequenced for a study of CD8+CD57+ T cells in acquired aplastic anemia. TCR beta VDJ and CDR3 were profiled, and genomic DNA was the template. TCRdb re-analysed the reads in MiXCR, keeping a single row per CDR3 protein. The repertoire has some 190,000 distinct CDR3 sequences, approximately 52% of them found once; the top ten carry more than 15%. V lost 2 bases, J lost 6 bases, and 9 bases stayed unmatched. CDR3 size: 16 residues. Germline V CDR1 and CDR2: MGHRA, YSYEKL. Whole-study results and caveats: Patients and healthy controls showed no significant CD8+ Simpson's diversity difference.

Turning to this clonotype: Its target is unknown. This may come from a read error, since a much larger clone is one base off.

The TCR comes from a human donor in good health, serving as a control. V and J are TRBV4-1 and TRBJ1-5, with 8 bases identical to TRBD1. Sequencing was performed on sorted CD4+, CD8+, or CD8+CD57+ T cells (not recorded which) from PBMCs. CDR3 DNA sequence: TGCGCCAGCAGCCAATTAGGACAGGGAGGGGGTCAGCCCCAGCATTTT. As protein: CASSQLGQGGGQPQHF.